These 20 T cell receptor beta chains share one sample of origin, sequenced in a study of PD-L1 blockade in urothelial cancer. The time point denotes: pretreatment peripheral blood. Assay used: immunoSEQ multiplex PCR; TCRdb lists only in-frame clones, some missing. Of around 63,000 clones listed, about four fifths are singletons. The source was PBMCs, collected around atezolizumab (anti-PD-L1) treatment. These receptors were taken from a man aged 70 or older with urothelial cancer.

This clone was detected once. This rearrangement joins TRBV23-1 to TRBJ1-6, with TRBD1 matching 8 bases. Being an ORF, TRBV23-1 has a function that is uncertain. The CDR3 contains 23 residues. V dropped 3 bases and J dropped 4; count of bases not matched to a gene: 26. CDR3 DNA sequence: TGCGCCAGCAGTCAGCATTCCATTCATCCAGGACAGGGCTCGAGTTCATATAATTCACCCCTCCACTTT. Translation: CASSQHSIHPGQGSSSYNSPLHF.

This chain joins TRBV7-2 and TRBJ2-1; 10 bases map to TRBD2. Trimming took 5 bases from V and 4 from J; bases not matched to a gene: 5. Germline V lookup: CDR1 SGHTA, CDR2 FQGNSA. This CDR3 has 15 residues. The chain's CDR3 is CASSRTSGGYNEQFF. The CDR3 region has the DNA TGTGCCAGCAGCCGGACTAGCGGAGGGTACAATGAGCAGTTCTTC.

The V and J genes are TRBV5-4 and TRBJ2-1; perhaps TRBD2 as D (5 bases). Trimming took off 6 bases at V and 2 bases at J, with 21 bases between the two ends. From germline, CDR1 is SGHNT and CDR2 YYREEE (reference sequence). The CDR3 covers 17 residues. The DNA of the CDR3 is TGTGCCAGCACCCCCCCCTCTGAGGGAGTAGCCTACAATGAGCAGTTCTTC. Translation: CASTPPSEGVAYNEQFF.

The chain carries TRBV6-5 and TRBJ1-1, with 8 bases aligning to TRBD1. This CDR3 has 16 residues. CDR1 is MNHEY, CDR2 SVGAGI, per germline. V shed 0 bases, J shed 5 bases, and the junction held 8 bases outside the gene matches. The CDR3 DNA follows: TGTGCCAGCAGTTACTCGAGTTCCAGGGGGCGAACTGAAGCTTTCTTT. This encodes CASSYSSSRGRTEAFF.

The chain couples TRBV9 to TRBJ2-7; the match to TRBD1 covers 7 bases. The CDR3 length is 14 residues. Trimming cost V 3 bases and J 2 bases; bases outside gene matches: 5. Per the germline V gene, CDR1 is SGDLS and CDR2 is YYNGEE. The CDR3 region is CASSAPGQTYEQYF. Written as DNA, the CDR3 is TGTGCCAGCAGCGCTCCGGGACAGACCTACGAGCAGTACTTC.

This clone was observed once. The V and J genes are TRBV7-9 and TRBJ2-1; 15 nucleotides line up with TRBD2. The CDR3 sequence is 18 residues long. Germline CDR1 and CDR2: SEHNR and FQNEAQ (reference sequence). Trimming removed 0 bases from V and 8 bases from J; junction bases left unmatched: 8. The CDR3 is CASSLAGLAGGLGDEQFF. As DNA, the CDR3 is TGTGCCAGCAGCTTAGCGGGACTAGCGGGAGGCCTGGGGGATGAGCAGTTCTTC.

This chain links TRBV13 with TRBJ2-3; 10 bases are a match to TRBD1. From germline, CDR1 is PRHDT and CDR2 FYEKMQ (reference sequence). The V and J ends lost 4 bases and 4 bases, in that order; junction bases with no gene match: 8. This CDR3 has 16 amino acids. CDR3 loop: CASSSPDRGLADTQYF. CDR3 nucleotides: TGTGCCAGCAGCTCCCCCGACAGGGGGCTCGCAGATACGCAGTATTTT.

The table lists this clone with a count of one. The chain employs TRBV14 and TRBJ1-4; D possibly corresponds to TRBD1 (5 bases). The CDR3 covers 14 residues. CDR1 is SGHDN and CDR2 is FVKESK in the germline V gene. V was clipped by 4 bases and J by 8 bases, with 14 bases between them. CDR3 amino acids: CASSRSGGNEKLFF. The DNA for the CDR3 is TGTGCCAGCAGCCGGAGCGGGGGTAACGAAAAACTGTTTTTT.

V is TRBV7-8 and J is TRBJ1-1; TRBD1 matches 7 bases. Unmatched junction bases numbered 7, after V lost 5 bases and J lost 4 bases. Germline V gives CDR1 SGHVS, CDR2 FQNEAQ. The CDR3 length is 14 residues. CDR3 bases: TGTGCCAGCAGCAACCGACAGGGACGCACTGAAGCTTTCTTT. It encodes CASSNRQGRTEAFF.

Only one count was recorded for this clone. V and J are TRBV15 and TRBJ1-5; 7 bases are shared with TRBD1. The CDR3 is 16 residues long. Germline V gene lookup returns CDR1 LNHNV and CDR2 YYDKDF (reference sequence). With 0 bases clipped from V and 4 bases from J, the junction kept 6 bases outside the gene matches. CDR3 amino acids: CATSRDLGTENQPQHF. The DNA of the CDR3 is TGTGCCACCAGCAGAGATCTTGGGACAGAAAATCAGCCCCAGCATTTT.

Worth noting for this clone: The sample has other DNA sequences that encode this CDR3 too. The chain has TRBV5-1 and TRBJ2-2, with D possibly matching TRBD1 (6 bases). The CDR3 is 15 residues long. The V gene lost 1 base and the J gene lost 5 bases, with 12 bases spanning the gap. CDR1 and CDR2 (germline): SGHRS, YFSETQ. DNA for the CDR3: TGCGCCAGCAGCTTGCGTCAGGGGTCGACCGGGGAGCTGTTTTTT. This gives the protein CASSLRQGSTGELFF.

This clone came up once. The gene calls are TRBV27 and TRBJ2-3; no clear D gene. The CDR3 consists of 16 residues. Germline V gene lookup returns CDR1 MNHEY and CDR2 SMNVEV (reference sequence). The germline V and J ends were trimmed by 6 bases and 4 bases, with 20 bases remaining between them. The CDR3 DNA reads TGTGCCAGCAGGCCCGCAATGGGCGCCCCACCAGATACGCAGTATTTT. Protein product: CASRPAMGAPPDTQYF.

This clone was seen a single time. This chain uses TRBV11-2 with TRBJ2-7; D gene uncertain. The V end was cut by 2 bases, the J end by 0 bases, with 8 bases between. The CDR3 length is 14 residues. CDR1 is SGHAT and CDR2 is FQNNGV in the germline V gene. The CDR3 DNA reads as TGTGCCAGCAGCTTAATGGCCAGCTCCTACGAGCAGTACTTC. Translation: CASSLMASSYEQYF.

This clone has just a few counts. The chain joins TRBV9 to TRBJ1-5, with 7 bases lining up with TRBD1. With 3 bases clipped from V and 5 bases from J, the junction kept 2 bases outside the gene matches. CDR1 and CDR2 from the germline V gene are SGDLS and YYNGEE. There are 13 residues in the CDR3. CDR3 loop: CASSEGQYQPQHF. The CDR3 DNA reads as TGTGCCAGCAGCGAGGGACAGTATCAGCCCCAGCATTTT.

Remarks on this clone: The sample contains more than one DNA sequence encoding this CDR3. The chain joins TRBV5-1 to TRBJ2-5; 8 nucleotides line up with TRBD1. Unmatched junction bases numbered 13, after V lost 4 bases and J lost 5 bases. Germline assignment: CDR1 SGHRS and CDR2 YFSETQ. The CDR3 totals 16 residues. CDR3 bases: TGCGCCAGCAGCACCGGACAGGGCGGTTCGGGGGAGACCCAGTACTTC. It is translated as CASSTGQGGSGETQYF.

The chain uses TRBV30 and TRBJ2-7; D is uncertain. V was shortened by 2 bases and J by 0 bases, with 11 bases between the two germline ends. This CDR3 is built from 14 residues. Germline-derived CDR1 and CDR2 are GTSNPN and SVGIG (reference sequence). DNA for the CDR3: TGTGCCTGGAGTAGGAGACGGAGCTCCTACGAGCAGTACTTC. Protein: CAWSRRRSSYEQYF.

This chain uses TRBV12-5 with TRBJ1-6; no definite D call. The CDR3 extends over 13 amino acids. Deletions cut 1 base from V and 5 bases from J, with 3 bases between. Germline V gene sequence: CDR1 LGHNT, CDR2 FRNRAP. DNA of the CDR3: TGTGCTAGTGGTTTGGCCAATAATTCACCCCTCCACTTT. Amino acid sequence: CASGLANNSPLHF. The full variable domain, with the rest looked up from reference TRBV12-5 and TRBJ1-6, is DARVTQTPRHKVTEMGQEVTMRCQPILGHNTVFWYRQTMMQGLELLAYFRNRAPLDDSGMPKDRFSAEMPDATLATLKIQPSEPRDSAVYFCASGLANNSPLHFGNGTRLTVT.

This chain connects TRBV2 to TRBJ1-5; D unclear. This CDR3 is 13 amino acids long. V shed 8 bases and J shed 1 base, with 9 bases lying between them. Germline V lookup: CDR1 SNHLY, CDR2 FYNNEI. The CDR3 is CASGGNSNQPQHF. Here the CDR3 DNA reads TGTGCCAGCGGAGGGAACAGCAATCAGCCCCAGCATTTT.

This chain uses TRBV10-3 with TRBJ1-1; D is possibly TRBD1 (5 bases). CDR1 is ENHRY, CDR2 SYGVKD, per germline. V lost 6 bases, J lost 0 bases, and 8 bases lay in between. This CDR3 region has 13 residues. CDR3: CAISDSVNTEAFF. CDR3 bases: TGTGCCATCAGCGACAGCGTGAACACTGAAGCTTTCTTT.

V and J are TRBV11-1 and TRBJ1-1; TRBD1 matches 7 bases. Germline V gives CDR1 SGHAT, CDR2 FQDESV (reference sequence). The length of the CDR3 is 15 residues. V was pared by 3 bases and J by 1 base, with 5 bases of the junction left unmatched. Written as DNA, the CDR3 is TGTGCCAGCAGCTTGGGACAGACCAAGAACACTGAAGCTTTCTTT. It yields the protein CASSLGQTKNTEAFF.